This TCR beta chain was documented in a study of T cell clonality in common variable immunodeficiency. Study-wide results and limits: Fewer TCRbeta clones were shared among CVID subjects than controls. In common variable immunodeficiency, TCR beta chains reportedly carried fewer deletions and N-nucleotide insertions.

Replacement immunoglobulin had been given to every CVID subject for at least one year. On this clone itself: The antigen is not known. With the read ending 3 residues before the CDR3 end, the germline J gene is used to fill in that end.

TCRdb's copy holds only in-frame clones and misses some; the assay was immunoSEQ multiplex PCR. The sample contains 25,000 or so clones, none occurring once; 24% lies in the top ten. The ends were cut back, 8 bases at V and 6 bases at J, with 16 bases in the middle. CDR1 and CDR2 from the germline V gene are MRHNA and SNTAGT. The CDR3 runs to 14 residues. Sequenced: peripheral blood mononuclear cells. This sequence originates from a human donor with common variable immunodeficiency. This chain links TRBV6-4 with TRBJ2-2; D may be TRBD2 (6 bases). Here the CDR3 reads CASSGTHLSGELFF. The part of the CDR3 DNA that was read is TGTGCCAGCTCGGGGACTCACTTATCCGGGGAG.